This record concerns one T cell receptor (beta chain) sequence. This entry comes from a study of blood T cell repertoires in COVID-19. The CDR3 is 17 residues long. Germline V gives CDR1 KGHDR, CDR2 SFDVKD. V lost 5 bases, J lost 1 base, and 19 bases lay in between. In the original processing: Nucleated cell counts were estimated from reference gene primer amplification. TCRdb's copy holds only in-frame clones and misses some; the assay was immunoSEQ multiplex PCR. V and J calls and clone size come straight from that table; D and trimming were deduced from the DNA. This repertoire shows under 200,000 clones, about four fifths found once; its top ten account for 6.5% to 8%.

The chain recombines TRBV24-1 with TRBJ1-1, with D maybe TRBD1 (6 bases). This sequence was found in a man between 65 and 79 years old with active or convalescent COVID-19. The sequencing input was peripheral blood. CDR3 region: CATSADQGGGGNTEAFF. As DNA, the CDR3 is TGTGCCACCAGTGCCGATCAGGGAGGGGGAGGGAACACTGAAGCTTTCTTT.